The 30 T cell receptor beta chains reported below all come from one sample, sequenced in a study of shared clonotypes between healthy human individuals. Profiled with immunoSEQ multiplex PCR; TCRdb holds only in-frame clones, not every one. Among roughly 2 million clones, 85% to 95% were seen once, and the ten largest hold 0.13%. Sequencing used naive CD4+ T cells sorted from blood. The subset denotes: CD45RA+ positively selected. The origin of the receptors is a man aged 18 to 30 in good health.

The genes are TRBV10-2 and TRBJ1-1; 8 positions match TRBD1. J was trimmed by 1 base and V by 8 bases; bases with no gene match: 6. This CDR3 contains 14 residues. Germline loops: CDR1 WSHSY, CDR2 SAAADI. As DNA, the CDR3 is TGCGCCAGCGGGAGACAGGGGCAGAACACTGAAGCTTTCTTT. It specifies CASGRQGQNTEAFF.

The J gene is TRBJ1-1, the V gene TRBV19; 10 bases are a match to TRBD1. Looked up from germline, CDR1 is LNHDA and CDR2 is SQIVND (reference sequence). With V trimmed by 7 bases and J by 1 base, 6 bases remained unmatched. This CDR3 has 15 amino acids. CDR3 in amino acids: CASTEGDRGNTEAFF. The CDR3 DNA is TGTGCCAGTACCGAGGGGGACAGGGGGAACACTGAAGCTTTCTTT.

The chain recombines TRBV5-3 with TRBJ2-7; D uncertain. TRBV5-3 is an ORF, and what it does is uncertain. V lost 3 bases and J 0 bases, leaving 13 bases between the germline ends. The CDR3 has 15 amino acids. CDR3: CARSSDPQSSYEQYF. The CDR3 DNA reads as TGTGCCAGAAGCTCGGATCCTCAATCCTCCTACGAGCAGTACTTC.

The chain combines TRBV4-2 with TRBJ1-1; 7 bases align to TRBD1. J gave up 4 bases and V 3 bases, and 14 bases lay outside the gene matches. Germline V gene sequence: CDR1 LGHNA, CDR2 YNFKEQ. The CDR3 contains 17 residues. CDR3 region: CASSHADRDPGVTEAFF. DNA for the CDR3: TGTGCCAGCAGCCATGCAGACAGGGATCCGGGGGTCACTGAAGCTTTCTTT.

This chain links TRBV2 with TRBJ1-5, with D uncertain. The CDR3 is made up of 15 amino acids. The V gene's germline CDR1 is SNHLY and CDR2 FYNNEI. With 5 bases removed from V and 2 bases from J, the gap between germline ends came to 13 bases. CDR3 nucleotides: TGTGCCAGCAGTTGGCGGTCTCAGGGCAATCAGCCCCAGCATTTT. It is translated as CASSWRSQGNQPQHF.

The V call is TRBV27, the J call TRBJ1-1; 9 bases match TRBD1. Germline trimming cut 6 bases from V and 1 base from J; bases unmatched to any gene: 9. CDR1 MNHEY and CDR2 SMNVEV come from the germline V gene (reference sequence). The CDR3 totals 16 residues. The CDR3 DNA is TGTGCCAGCAGATCCGACAGGGGGGTAAAGAACACTGAAGCTTTCTTT. This codes for CASRSDRGVKNTEAFF.

This chain joins TRBV18 and TRBJ2-7; TRBD2 might be the D (6 bases). Germline V gives CDR1 KGHSH, CDR2 LQKENI. CDR3 length: 14 residues. Trimming took 4 bases from V and 3 from J, leaving 13 bases between them. The CDR3 protein is CASSLGGSDYEQYF. DNA of the CDR3: TGTGCCAGCTCACTCGGGGGATCTGACTACGAGCAGTACTTC.

Concerning this clone: The same CDR3 arises from other DNA sequences in this sample as well. V gene TRBV7-2 combines with J gene TRBJ2-2; D possibly corresponds to TRBD1 (5 bases). This CDR3 is built from 13 residues. Germline assignment: CDR1 SGHTA and CDR2 FQGNSA. Trimming pared 2 bases from V and 5 bases from J, leaving 6 bases between. DNA of the CDR3: TGTGCCAGCAGCTTACAGGGTACCGGGGAGCTGTTTTTT. The encoded protein is CASSLQGTGELFF.

This chain joins TRBV5-5 and TRBJ1-5; TRBD1 might be the D (6 bases). Germline CDR1 SGHKS, CDR2 YYEKEE (reference sequence). The CDR3 has 16 amino acids. V gave up 0 bases and J gave up 4 bases, with 14 bases separating them. The CDR3 nucleotides read TGTGCCAGCAGCTTGGGCCGGACAGAGAAAAATCAGCCCCAGCATTTT. It encodes CASSLGRTEKNQPQHF.

V gene TRBV6-6 combines with J gene TRBJ1-4; D not certain. The CDR3 runs 16 residues. CDR1 is MNHNY and CDR2 is SVGAGI in the germline V gene (reference sequence). Deletions cut 4 bases from V and 5 bases from J, with 17 bases between. The CDR3 nucleotides are TGTGCCAGCAGTTCCAGATACAGAGGGCCAAATGAAAAACTGTTTTTT. It is translated as CASSSRYRGPNEKLFF.

CDR3: CATSRGRGGSTEAFF. The CDR3, as DNA: TGTGCCACCAGCAGAGGTAGGGGGGGTAGCACTGAAGCTTTCTTT. This chain uses TRBV15 with TRBJ1-1; tentatively, D is TRBD1 (6 bases). The CDR3 loop spans 15 amino acids. Trimming cost V 1 base and J 4 bases, with 13 bases left between them. Germline CDR1 is LNHNV and CDR2 is YYDKDF (reference sequence).

The gene calls are TRBV15 and TRBJ1-6, with D hard to call. CDR1 is LNHNV and CDR2 is YYDKDF in the germline V gene (reference sequence). CDR3 size: 16 residues. V was shortened by 1 base and J by 2 bases, with 9 bases between the two germline ends. The CDR3, as DNA: TGTGCCACCAGCAGAGTGGGAGAAACCTATAATTCACCCCTCCACTTT. It specifies CATSRVGETYNSPLHF.

The chain joins TRBV5-1 to TRBJ2-1, with a possible D match to TRBD1 (5 bases). CDR1 SGHRS and CDR2 YFSETQ come from the germline V gene. The CDR3 covers 15 residues. V was clipped by 5 bases and J by 3 bases, with 15 bases between them. The CDR3 coding sequence is TGCGCCAGCAGAGCGACAGTTTCAAACTACAATGAGCAGTTCTTC. The encoded protein is CASRATVSNYNEQFF.

The V and J genes are TRBV5-1 and TRBJ2-7, with D possibly being TRBD1 or TRBD2 (5 bases each). Trimming removed 4 bases from V and 7 bases from J, with 24 bases in between. The germline gives CDR1 SGHRS, CDR2 YFSETQ. The CDR3 sequence is 16 residues long. CDR3 amino acids: CASSRDGARGSWEQYF. As DNA, the CDR3 is TGCGCCAGCAGCCGGGACGGGGCACGGGGCTCTTGGGAGCAGTACTTC.

This clone is a singleton in its sample. The genes are TRBV7-9 and TRBJ1-4, with a possible D match to TRBD1 (5 bases). The length of the CDR3 is 14 residues. Germline V gene lookup returns CDR1 SEHNR and CDR2 FQNEAQ (reference sequence). Trimming took 6 bases from V and 2 from J, leaving 10 bases between them. In DNA form, the CDR3 reads TGTGCCAGCAGTTCGCAGGGCACTAATGAAAAACTGTTTTTT. As protein: CASSSQGTNEKLFF.

The chain links TRBV19 to TRBJ1-5, with TRBD1 matching 10 bases. The V gene end was trimmed by 3 bases and the J gene end by 2 bases; junction bases not matched to a gene: 16. CDR1 LNHDA and CDR2 SQIVND come from the germline V gene (reference sequence). CDR3 length equals 20 residues. The DNA for the CDR3 is TGTGCCAGTAGTATCCCCAGGGGACAGGGGAAAGGTGGGGGCAATCAGCCCCAGCATTTT. As protein: CASSIPRGQGKGGGNQPQHF.

The rearrangement uses TRBV5-6 and TRBJ1-2; D may be TRBD1 (6 bases). Germline CDR1 reads SGHDT; CDR2 reads YYEEEE. The V and J ends lost 4 bases and 4 bases respectively, with 14 bases between them. CDR3 length equals 14 residues. The CDR3 bases are TGTGCCAGCAGCCCTGACAGGTGGGGCTATGGCTACACCTTC. This encodes CASSPDRWGYGYTF.

Comments on this clone: One junction end disagrees with the germline gene, perhaps due to a read error. The chain carries TRBV4-1 and TRBJ2-7, with D perhaps TRBD2 (6 bases). Germline assignment: CDR1 MGHRA and CDR2 YSYEKL. CDR3 size: 13 residues. The DNA of the CDR3 is TGCGCCACCAGCGGAGGGCTCTACTACGAGCAGTACTTC. Translated, it gives CATSGGLYYEQYF.

The J gene is TRBJ2-7, the V gene TRBV28; tentative D call: TRBD2 (5 bases). The CDR3 spans 16 residues. The V and J ends lost 3 bases and 2 bases respectively, with 17 bases between them. Germline V gene data show CDR1 as MDHEN and CDR2 as SYDVKM. The CDR3 loop reads CASSLEVWGSTYEQYF. CDR3 DNA: TGTGCCAGCAGTTTGGAGGTTTGGGGATCTACCTACGAGCAGTACTTC. Drawing the rest from reference TRBV28 and TRBJ2-7, the complete variable domain is DVKVTQSSRYLVKRTGEKVFLECVQDMDHENMFWYRQDPGLGLRLIYFSYDVKMKEKGDIPEGYSVSREKKERFSLILESASTNQTSMYLCASSLEVWGSTYEQYFGPGTRLTVT.

As regards this clone: Within the sample, other DNA sequences also encode this same CDR3. V gene TRBV18 combines with J gene TRBJ1-1, with TRBD1 matching 7 bases. Germline trimming cut 3 bases from V and 0 bases from J; bases unmatched to any gene: 4. The length of the CDR3 is 15 residues. Germline lookup yields CDR1 KGHSH and CDR2 LQKENI. The chain's CDR3 is CASSPRDSLNTEAFF. The CDR3, as DNA: TGTGCCAGCTCACCCCGGGACAGCCTGAACACTGAAGCTTTCTTT.

The rearrangement uses TRBV18 and TRBJ1-5; TRBD1 matches 7 bases. CDR1 KGHSH and CDR2 LQKENI come from the germline V gene. Trimming cost V 6 bases and J 4 bases; bases outside gene matches: 9. This CDR3 is built from 15 residues. CDR3 coding DNA: TGTGCCAGCTCCCCCGACAGGGTAAAAAATCAGCCCCAGCATTTT. It translates to CASSPDRVKNQPQHF. Looking up the rest from reference TRBV18 and TRBJ1-5 gives the full variable domain: NAGVMQNPRHLVRRRGQEARLRCSPMKGHSHVYWYRQLPEEGLKFMVYLQKENIIDESGMPKERFSAEFPKEGPSILRIQQVVRGDSAAYFCASSPDRVKNQPQHFGDGTRLSIL.

J is TRBJ1-2 and V is TRBV5-4; no clear D. CDR3 size: 11 residues. Trimming took 0 bases from V and 7 from J, leaving 4 bases between them. The V gene's germline CDR1 is SGHNT and CDR2 YYREEE (reference sequence). CDR3 sequence (DNA): TGTGCCAGCAGCTTGGTCTCTGGCTACACCTTC. Protein product: CASSLVSGYTF.

V and J are TRBV7-9 and TRBJ1-5, with 12 bases lining up with TRBD1. The J segment lost 2 bases and the V segment lost 5 bases, leaving 7 bases of the junction unmatched. CDR1 SEHNR and CDR2 FQNEAQ come from the germline V gene (reference sequence). The CDR3 has 17 amino acids. The CDR3 DNA is TGTGCCAGCAGCCCGGGACAGGGGGCAGGAGGCAATCAGCCCCAGCATTTT. Translating gives CASSPGQGAGGNQPQHF.

Note on this clone: This sample also contains other DNA sequences that code for the same CDR3. This sequence joins TRBV5-1 and TRBJ1-4; 8 nucleotides agree with TRBD1. V dropped 3 bases and J dropped 0; count of bases not matched to a gene: 4. Germline lookup yields CDR1 SGHRS and CDR2 YFSETQ. CDR3 length equals 16 residues. The DNA for the CDR3 is TGCGCCAGCAGCTCCGGACAGGGTGCAACTAATGAAAAACTGTTTTTT. It translates to CASSSGQGATNEKLFF.

With respect to this clone: The same CDR3 also results from other DNA sequences found in this sample. The chain employs TRBV2 and TRBJ2-4, with D unclear. V dropped 2 bases and J dropped 0 bases, with 2 bases sitting between them. Germline values: CDR1 SNHLY, CDR2 FYNNEI. This CDR3 has 13 residues. The CDR3 protein is CASSELAKNIQYF. The CDR3 region has the DNA TGTGCCAGCAGTGAACTAGCCAAAAACATTCAGTACTTC.

CDR3 in DNA: TGTGCCAGCACCCCAGGACAGAGGGCTAACACTGAAGCTTTCTTT. This gives the protein CASTPGQRANTEAFF. The rearrangement links TRBV5-6 to TRBJ1-1, with D possibly TRBD1 on 6 matching bases. Germline CDR1 and CDR2: SGHDT and YYEEEE. This CDR3 comprises 15 residues. V was cut by 6 bases and J by 2 bases, with 17 bases left in between.

The rearrangement links TRBV9 to TRBJ1-4; the D gene is possibly TRBD1 (5 bases). The CDR3 length is 14 residues. V shed 3 bases and J shed 6 bases, with 12 bases lying between them. Germline values: CDR1 SGDLS, CDR2 YYNGEE. The CDR3, as DNA: TGTGCCAGCAGCGCCGGGACTGCCCATGAAAAACTGTTTTTT. It codes for CASSAGTAHEKLFF.

The chain has TRBV6-6 and TRBJ1-1; tentative D call: TRBD1 (6 bases). This CDR3 has 14 residues. V was shortened by 6 bases and J by 6 bases, with 17 bases between the two germline ends. Germline CDR1 is MNHNY and CDR2 is SVGAGI (reference sequence). The CDR3 coding sequence is TGTGCCAGCAGGACGCCAGGGGTAGGTGCTGAAGCTTTCTTT. Its protein product is CASRTPGVGAEAFF.

The CDR3 DNA follows: TGTGCCAGCAGTTTGGGACAGACCCCCTACGAGCAGTACTTC. Translated: CASSLGQTPYEQYF. The chain has TRBV27 and TRBJ2-7; 7 bases map to TRBD1. The V and J ends lost 3 bases and 2 bases, in that order; junction bases with no gene match: 4. This CDR3 is built from 14 residues. Germline lookup yields CDR1 MNHEY and CDR2 SMNVEV (reference sequence).

This rearrangement joins TRBV6-5 to TRBJ2-5; a possible D gene is TRBD2 (6 bases). CDR1 and CDR2 (germline): MNHEY, SVGAGI. V was cut by 4 bases and J by 5 bases, with 11 bases left in between. The CDR3 contains 13 residues. The CDR3 DNA is TGTGCCAGCAGTTTTGGCGGGGCGGAGACCCAGTACTTC. This codes for CASSFGGAETQYF.